Presented here are 20 T cell receptor beta chains from one specimen sequenced in a study of Ad26.COV2.S vaccination and SARS-CoV-2 variants. Documented treatment: roughly 20 received Ad26.COV2.S at low or high dose, single or two shots; a few received placebo; per-sample allocation not given. Day 63 following the first vaccine or placebo injection was when the samples were taken. Libraries were prepared by immunoSEQ multiplex PCR; TCRdb keeps only in-frame clonotypes and omits some of them. This repertoire shows roughly 320,000 clones, about nine tenths found once; its top ten account for roughly 3.6%. The specimen was peripheral blood, collected in a trial of Ad26.COV2.S vaccine versus placebo. The source is a person aged 18-60 years who received the Ad26.COV2.S COVID-19 vaccine or a placebo.

The chain is built from TRBV7-8 and TRBJ1-1; 7 bases map to TRBD1. CDR1 SGHVS and CDR2 FQNEAQ come from the germline V gene. This CDR3 region has 14 residues. Unmatched junction bases numbered 4, after V lost 2 bases and J lost 4 bases. DNA for the CDR3: TGTGCCAGCAGCTTAACAGGGGCGGTCACTGAAGCTTTCTTT. Translation gives CASSLTGAVTEAFF.

This clone was seen more than once but under ten times. The chain has TRBV7-3 and TRBJ1-6; D call uncertain. The germline V gene encodes CDR1 SGHTA and CDR2 FQGTGA. The ends were cut back, 4 bases at V and 8 bases at J, with 12 bases in the middle. This CDR3 has 14 residues. In DNA form, the CDR3 reads TGTGCCAGCAGCTCCGGACGGAGGGATTCACCCCTCCACTTT. Encoded protein: CASSSGRRDSPLHF.

The chain uses TRBV7-6 and TRBJ1-2; D not resolved. Trimming removed 0 bases from V and 0 bases from J, with 14 bases in between. Germline CDR1 SGHVS, CDR2 FNYEAQ. CDR3 length equals 17 residues. The chain's CDR3 is CASSLARGDATNYGYTF. The CDR3, as DNA: TGTGCCAGCAGCTTAGCCCGGGGAGATGCCACTAACTATGGCTACACCTTC.

This chain links TRBV5-1 with TRBJ2-6; perhaps TRBD2 as D (6 bases). The V gene's germline CDR1 is SGHRS and CDR2 YFSETQ. The CDR3 loop spans 20 amino acids. With 0 bases removed from V and 0 bases from J, the gap between germline ends came to 19 bases. CDR3 sequence: CASSLEGGGLPRSGANVLTF. For the CDR3, the DNA is TGCGCCAGCAGCTTGGAAGGTGGGGGACTCCCACGCTCTGGGGCCAACGTCCTGACTTTC.

The chain uses TRBV7-2 and TRBJ1-4, with a tentative D call TRBD1 (5 bases). The V gene's germline CDR1 is SGHTA and CDR2 FQGNSA. The germline V and J ends were trimmed by 1 base and 7 bases, with 16 bases remaining between them. This CDR3 has 16 amino acids. In DNA, the CDR3 is TGTGCCAGCAGCTTAGAATATGGGAGGGGTGGTGAAAAACTGTTTTTT. Translated: CASSLEYGRGGEKLFF.

The chain employs TRBV4-3 and TRBJ1-1, with D maybe TRBD1 (6 bases). Per germline, CDR1 LGHNA and CDR2 YSLEER. V lost 3 bases to trimming and J lost 1 base, with 9 bases between them. The CDR3 length is 14 residues. The CDR3, as DNA: TGCGCCAGCAGCCATTGGGGACAGAACACTGAAGCTTTCTTT. It codes for CASSHWGQNTEAFF.

J is TRBJ2-1 and V is TRBV19; the D gene is possibly TRBD2 (5 bases). Germline V gene lookup returns CDR1 LNHDA and CDR2 SQIVND (reference sequence). V gave up 5 bases and J gave up 6 bases, with 14 bases separating them. This CDR3 contains 14 residues. The CDR3 region has the DNA TGTGCCAGTAGTCAGACTCTAGCTTCCAATGAGCAGTTCTTC. Its translation is CASSQTLASNEQFF.

This clone has a single count. V and J are TRBV3-1 (or the pseudogene TRBV3-2) and TRBJ1-1; no clear D. CDR1 and CDR2 from the germline V gene are LGHDT and YNNKEL (reference sequence). V dropped 4 bases and J dropped 10 bases, with 19 bases sitting between them. This CDR3 is 14 amino acids long. CDR3 region: CASSLSGRVWVAFF. In nucleotides, the CDR3 is TGTGCCAGCAGCCTCAGCGGTCGGGTGTGGGTAGCTTTCTTT.

The V call is TRBV11-3, the J call TRBJ2-5; D is unresolved. Germline assignment: CDR1 SGHNT and CDR2 YENEEA. Trimming cost V 5 bases and J 2 bases, with 12 bases left between them. CDR3 length: 14 residues. CDR3 sequence reads: CASSPYSKQETQYF. CDR3 bases: TGTGCCAGCAGCCCATACAGTAAGCAAGAGACCCAGTACTTC.

The V gene is TRBV21-1, the J gene TRBJ1-5. TRBV21-1 is classified as a pseudogene. There are 16 residues in the CDR3. The CDR3 DNA sequence: TGTGCCAGCAGCAAACAGAGGCCACAGATAAATCAGCCCCAGCATTTT. This encodes CASSKQRPQINQPQHF.

The chain uses TRBV6-2 or TRBV6-3 and TRBJ1-4, with TRBD1 as a possible D gene (5 bases). The CDR3 runs 18 residues. Trimming left V 6 bases short and J 0 bases short, with 20 bases between. The germline gives CDR1 MNHEY, CDR2 SVGEGT. CDR3 in amino acids: CASSEPEPDSTTNEKLFF. The CDR3 bases are TGTGCCAGCAGCGAACCTGAACCCGACAGCACAACTAATGAAAAACTGTTTTTT.

This clone was detected a few times. The chain has TRBV6-1 and TRBJ1-5; no reliable D call. The ends were cut back, 5 bases at V and 0 bases at J, with 5 bases in the middle. Germline CDR1 MNHNS, CDR2 SASEGT. The CDR3 has 13 residues. CDR3 loop: CASSLASNQPQHF. The CDR3 coding sequence is TGTGCCAGCAGTCTGGCTAGCAATCAGCCCCAGCATTTT.

The chain employs TRBV14 and TRBJ2-6; the D gene is possibly TRBD1 (6 bases). Looked up from germline, CDR1 is SGHDN and CDR2 is FVKESK. The V gene lost 0 bases and the J gene lost 0 bases, with 12 bases spanning the gap. The CDR3 consists of 18 residues. The CDR3 spells CASSQDRGGPSGANVLTF. CDR3 bases: TGTGCCAGCAGCCAAGACAGGGGCGGACCCTCTGGGGCCAACGTCCTGACTTTC.

This sequence joins TRBV5-4 and TRBJ2-2; tentative D call: TRBD2 (5 bases). Germline V gene lookup returns CDR1 SGHNT and CDR2 YYREEE (reference sequence). The CDR3 has 15 amino acids. Trimming stripped 5 bases from V and 0 bases from J, with 11 bases between. DNA for the CDR3: TGTGCCAGCAGTTTCGGACTCTCGAACACCGGGGAGCTGTTTTTT. Protein sequence: CASSFGLSNTGELFF. The full variable domain, rest sourced from reference TRBV5-4 and TRBJ2-2, is ETGVTQSPTHLIKTRGQQVTLRCSSQSGHNTVSWYQQALGQGPQFIFQYYREEENGRGNFPPRFSGLQFPNYSSELNVNALELDDSALYLCASSFGLSNTGELFFGEGSRLTVL.

The V call is TRBV6-5, the J call TRBJ1-5, with D unresolved. Germline V CDR1 and CDR2: MNHEY, SVGAGI. Between the trimmed V and J ends, which lost 8 bases and 3 bases, there was a span of 11 bases. CDR3 length equals 13 residues. The CDR3: CASGERYNQPQHF. The CDR3 bases are TGTGCCAGCGGGGAGCGCTACAATCAGCCCCAGCATTTT.

This sequence joins TRBV4-2 and TRBJ1-6; D gene uncertain. Trimming cost V 0 bases and J 8 bases, with 23 bases left between them. The length of the CDR3 is 19 residues. Germline CDR1 reads LGHNA; CDR2 reads YNFKEQ. CDR3 nucleotide sequence: TGTGCCAGCAGCCAAGAAAATTTAGCAGATCTCCTAAGAGATTCACCCCTCCACTTT. Its protein is CASSQENLADLLRDSPLHF.

The rearrangement uses TRBV7-9 and TRBJ1-5, with no clear D. CDR1 is SEHNR, CDR2 FQNEAQ, per germline (reference sequence). V was shortened by 5 bases and J by 6 bases, with 8 bases between the two germline ends. The length of the CDR3 is 12 residues. The CDR3 nucleotides are TGTGCCAGCAGCCCGCCCAGTCAGCCCCAGCATTTT. Residues: CASSPPSQPQHF.

This chain uses TRBV12-3 or TRBV12-4 with TRBJ2-7; TRBD1 might be the D (6 bases). This CDR3 comprises 13 residues. Trimming left V 3 bases short and J 3 bases short, with 9 bases between. This chain's CDR3 is CASSLGDNYEQYF. The CDR3 nucleotides are TGTGCCAGCAGTTTGGGGGACAACTACGAGCAGTACTTC.

The CDR3 nucleotides read TGTGCCAGCAGCCTTACGGGACAGCACGGGGAGCTGTTTTTT. As protein: CASSLTGQHGELFF. The V call is TRBV7-3, the J call TRBJ2-2; TRBD1 matches 7 bases. Germline assignment: CDR1 SGHTA and CDR2 FQGTGA. The junction had 7 bases not matched to a gene; V was cut back by 5 bases and J by 7 bases. The CDR3 is made up of 14 amino acids.

The genes are TRBV5-6 and TRBJ1-5; D is ambiguous. CDR3 length equals 13 residues. The ends were cut back, 4 bases at V and 4 bases at J, with 9 bases in the middle. CDR1 SGHDT and CDR2 YYEEEE come from the germline V gene. This CDR3 is CASSSLGNQPQHF. The CDR3 DNA follows: TGTGCCAGCAGCAGTTTAGGTAATCAGCCCCAGCATTTT.